The source of this T cell receptor beta chain is a study of blood T cell repertoires in COVID-19. Study-level background: COVID-19 samples from acute and convalescent phases originated in the United States, Italy and Spain. Nucleic acid was either cDNA or gDNA, and it came from T cells, B-cell-depleted T cells, or PBMCs.

The V gene lost 9 bases and the J gene lost 1 base, with 15 bases spanning the gap. The CDR3 is made up of 14 amino acids. Germline loops: CDR1 SGHVS, CDR2 FNYEAQ. The assay was immunoSEQ multiplex PCR, and TCRdb's table has in-frame clones only and misses some. The sample yields about 140,000 clones, 70% to 85% seen once. Cohorts were determined from participant-reported clinical history. Exposed study participants had met a COVID-19 case within 2 weeks before entry. Sequences were obtained from PBMCs or T cells enriched from blood (not recorded which). The chain recombines TRBV7-6 with TRBJ1-1; TRBD1 is a possible D gene (6 bases). This clonotype was obtained from a woman under 30 who had been exposed to COVID-19. The CDR3 here is CASSSWGPNTEAFF. DNA for the CDR3: TGTGCCAGTTCAAGCTGGGGGCCGAACACTGAAGCTTTCTTT.